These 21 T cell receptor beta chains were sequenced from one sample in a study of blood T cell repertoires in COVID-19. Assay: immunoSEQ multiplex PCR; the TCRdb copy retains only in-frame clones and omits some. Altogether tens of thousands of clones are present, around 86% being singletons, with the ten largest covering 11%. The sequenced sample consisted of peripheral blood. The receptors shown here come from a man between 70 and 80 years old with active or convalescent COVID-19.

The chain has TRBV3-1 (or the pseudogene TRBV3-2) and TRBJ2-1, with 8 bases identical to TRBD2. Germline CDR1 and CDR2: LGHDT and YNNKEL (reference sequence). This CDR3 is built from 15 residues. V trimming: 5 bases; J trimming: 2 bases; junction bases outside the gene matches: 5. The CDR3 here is CASSETSGAYNEQFF. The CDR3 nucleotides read TGTGCCAGCAGCGAAACTAGCGGAGCCTACAATGAGCAGTTCTTC.

CDR3 residues: CASSVTGTYEQYF. CDR3 bases: TGCGCCAGCAGCGTCACAGGGACCTACGAGCAGTACTTC. The gene calls are TRBV5-1 and TRBJ2-7; possible D gene TRBD1, 6 bases. The germline V gene encodes CDR1 SGHRS and CDR2 YFSETQ. V was cut by 4 bases and J by 2 bases, with 10 bases left in between. This CDR3 comprises 13 residues.

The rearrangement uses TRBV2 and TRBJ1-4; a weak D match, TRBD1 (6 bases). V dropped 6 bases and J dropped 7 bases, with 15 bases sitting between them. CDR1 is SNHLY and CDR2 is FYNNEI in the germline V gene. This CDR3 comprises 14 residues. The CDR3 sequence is CASSLQGLGEKLFF. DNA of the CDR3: TGTGCCAGCAGCCTACAGGGTCTGGGTGAAAAACTGTTTTTT. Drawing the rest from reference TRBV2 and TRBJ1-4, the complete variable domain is EPEVTQTPSHQVTQMGQEVILRCVPISNHLYFYWYRQILGQKVEFLVSFYNNEISEKSEIFDDQFSVERPDGSNFTLKIRSTKLEDSAMYFCASSLQGLGEKLFFGSGTQLSVL.

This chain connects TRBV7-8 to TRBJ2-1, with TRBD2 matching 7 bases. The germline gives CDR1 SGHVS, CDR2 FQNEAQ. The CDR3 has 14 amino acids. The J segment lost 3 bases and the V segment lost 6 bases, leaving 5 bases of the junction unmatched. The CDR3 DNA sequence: TGTGCCAGCAGGGCTTCTAGCGGCTACAATGAGCAGTTCTTC. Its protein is CASRASSGYNEQFF.

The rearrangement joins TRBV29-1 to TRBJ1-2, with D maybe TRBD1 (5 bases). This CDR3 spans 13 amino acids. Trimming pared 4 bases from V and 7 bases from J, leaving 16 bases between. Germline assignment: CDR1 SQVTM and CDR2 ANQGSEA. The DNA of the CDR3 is TGCAGCGTTGTGAGGCGGGGCTTTTCTGGCTACACCTTC. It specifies CSVVRRGFSGYTF. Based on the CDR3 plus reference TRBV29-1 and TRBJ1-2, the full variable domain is SAVISQKPSRDICQRGTSLTIQCQVDSQVTMMFWYRQQPGQSLTLIATANQGSEATYESGFVIDKFPISRPNLTFSTLTVSNMSPEDSSIYLCSVVRRGFSGYTFGSGTRLTVV.

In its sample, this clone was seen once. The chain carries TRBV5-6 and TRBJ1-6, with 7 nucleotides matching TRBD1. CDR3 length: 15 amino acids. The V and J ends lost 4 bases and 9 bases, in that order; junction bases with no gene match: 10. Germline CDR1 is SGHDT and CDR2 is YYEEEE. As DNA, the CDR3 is TGTGCCAGCAGCATTTACAGGGGATCTTTTTCACCCCTCCACTTT. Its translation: CASSIYRGSFSPLHF. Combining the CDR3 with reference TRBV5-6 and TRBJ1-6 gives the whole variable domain DAGVTQSPTHLIKTRGQQVTLRCSPKSGHDTVSWYQQALGQGPQFIFQYYEEEERQRGNFPDRFSGHQFPNYSSELNVNALLLGDSALYLCASSIYRGSFSPLHFGNGTRLTVT.

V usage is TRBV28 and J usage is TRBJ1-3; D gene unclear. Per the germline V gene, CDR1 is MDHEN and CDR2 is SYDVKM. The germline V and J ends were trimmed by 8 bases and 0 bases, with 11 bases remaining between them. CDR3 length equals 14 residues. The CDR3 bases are TGTGCCAGCGGCGGGTCTTACTCTGGAAACACCATATATTTT. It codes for CASGGSYSGNTIYF.

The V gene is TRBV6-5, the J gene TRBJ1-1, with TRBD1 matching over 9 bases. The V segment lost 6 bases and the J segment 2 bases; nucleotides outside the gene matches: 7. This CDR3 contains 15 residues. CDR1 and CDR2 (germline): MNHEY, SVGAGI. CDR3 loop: CASRIPGQGNTEAFF. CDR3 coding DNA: TGTGCCAGCAGAATCCCGGGACAGGGCAACACTGAAGCTTTCTTT.

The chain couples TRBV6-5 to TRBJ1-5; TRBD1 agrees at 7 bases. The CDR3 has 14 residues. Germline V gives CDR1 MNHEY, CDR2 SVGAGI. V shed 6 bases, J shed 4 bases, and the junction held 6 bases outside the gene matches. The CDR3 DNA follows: TGTGCCAGCAGCATAGGGGGACAGAATCAGCCCCAGCATTTT. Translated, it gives CASSIGGQNQPQHF.

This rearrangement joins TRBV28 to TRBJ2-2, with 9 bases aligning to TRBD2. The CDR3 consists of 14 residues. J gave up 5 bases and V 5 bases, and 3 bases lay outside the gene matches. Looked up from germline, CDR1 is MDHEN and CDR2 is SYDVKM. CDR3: CASSAGGETGELFF. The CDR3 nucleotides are TGTGCCAGCAGTGCGGGGGGGGAGACCGGGGAGCTGTTTTTT.

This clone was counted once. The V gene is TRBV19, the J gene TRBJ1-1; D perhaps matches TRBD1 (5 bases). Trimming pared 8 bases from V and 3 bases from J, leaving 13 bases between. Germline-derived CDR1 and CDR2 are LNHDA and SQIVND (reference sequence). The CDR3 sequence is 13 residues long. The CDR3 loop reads CASRVGVDTEAFF. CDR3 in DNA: TGTGCCAGTCGGGTAGGGGTGGACACTGAAGCTTTCTTT. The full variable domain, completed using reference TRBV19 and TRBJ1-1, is DGGITQSPKYLFRKEGQNVTLSCEQNLNHDAMYWYRQDPGQGLRLIYYSQIVNDFQKGDIAEGYSVSREKKESFPLTVTSAQKNPTAFYLCASRVGVDTEAFFGQGTRLTVV.

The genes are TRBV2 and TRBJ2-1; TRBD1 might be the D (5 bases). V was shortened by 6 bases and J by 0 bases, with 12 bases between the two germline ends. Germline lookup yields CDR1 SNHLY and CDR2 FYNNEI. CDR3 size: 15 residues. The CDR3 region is CASRVGPNSYNEQFF. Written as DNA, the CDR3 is TGTGCCAGCAGAGTGGGGCCGAACTCCTACAATGAGCAGTTCTTC.

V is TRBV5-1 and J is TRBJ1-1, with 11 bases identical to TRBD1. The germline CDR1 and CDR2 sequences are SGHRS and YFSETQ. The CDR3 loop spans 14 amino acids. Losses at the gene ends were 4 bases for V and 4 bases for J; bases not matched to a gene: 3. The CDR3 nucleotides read TGCGCCAGCAGCCCCGGGACAGGGGGCACTGAAGCTTTCTTT. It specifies CASSPGTGGTEAFF.

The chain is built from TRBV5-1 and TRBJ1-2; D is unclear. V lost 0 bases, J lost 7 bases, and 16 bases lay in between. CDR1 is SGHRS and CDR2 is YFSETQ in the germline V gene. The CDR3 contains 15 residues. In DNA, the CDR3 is TGCGCCAGCAGCTTGGAGGTAAAGGGAGGCGGTGGCTACACCTTC. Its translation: CASSLEVKGGGGYTF.

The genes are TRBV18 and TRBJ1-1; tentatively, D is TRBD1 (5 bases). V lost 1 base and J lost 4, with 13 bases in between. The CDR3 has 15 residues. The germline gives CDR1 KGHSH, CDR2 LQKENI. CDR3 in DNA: TGTGCCAGCTCACCACAGTCAGGGCCCACCACTGAAGCTTTCTTT. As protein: CASSPQSGPTTEAFF.

As DNA, the CDR3 is TGCGCCAGCAGGGGACTAGGGCCCACCGGGGAGCTGTTTTTT. It encodes CASRGLGPTGELFF. The chain employs TRBV5-1 and TRBJ2-2; 8 nucleotides match TRBD2. The V gene's germline CDR1 is SGHRS and CDR2 YFSETQ. V lost 5 bases and J lost 4; bases outside the gene matches: 4. The CDR3 loop spans 14 amino acids.

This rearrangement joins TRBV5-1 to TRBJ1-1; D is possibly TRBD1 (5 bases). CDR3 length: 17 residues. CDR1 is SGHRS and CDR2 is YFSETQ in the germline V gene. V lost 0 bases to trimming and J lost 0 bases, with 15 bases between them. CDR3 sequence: CASSLVAQGRLNTEAFF. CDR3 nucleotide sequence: TGCGCCAGCAGCTTGGTGGCCCAGGGTCGATTGAACACTGAAGCTTTCTTT.

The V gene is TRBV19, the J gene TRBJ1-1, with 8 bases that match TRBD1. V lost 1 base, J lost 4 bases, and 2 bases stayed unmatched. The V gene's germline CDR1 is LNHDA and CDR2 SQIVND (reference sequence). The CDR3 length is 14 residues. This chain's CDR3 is CASSIVTGGTEAFF. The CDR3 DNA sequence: TGTGCCAGTAGTATAGTAACAGGGGGCACTGAAGCTTTCTTT.

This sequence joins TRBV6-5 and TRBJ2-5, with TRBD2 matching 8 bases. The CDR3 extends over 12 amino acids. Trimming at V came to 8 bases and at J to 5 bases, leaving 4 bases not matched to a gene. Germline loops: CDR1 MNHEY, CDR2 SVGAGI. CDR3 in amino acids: CASGVAGETQYF. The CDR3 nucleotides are TGTGCCAGCGGGGTAGCGGGGGAGACCCAGTACTTC.

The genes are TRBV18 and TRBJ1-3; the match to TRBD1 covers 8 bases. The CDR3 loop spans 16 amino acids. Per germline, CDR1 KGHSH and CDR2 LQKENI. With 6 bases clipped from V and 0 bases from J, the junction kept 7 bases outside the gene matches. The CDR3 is CASSLQGGSSGNTIYF. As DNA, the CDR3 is TGTGCCAGCTCCCTACAGGGGGGGAGCTCTGGAAACACCATATATTTT.

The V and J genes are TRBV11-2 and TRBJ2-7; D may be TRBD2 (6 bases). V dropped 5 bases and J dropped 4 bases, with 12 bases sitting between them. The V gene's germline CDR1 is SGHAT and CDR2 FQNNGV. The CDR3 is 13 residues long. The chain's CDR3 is CASSPGLSYEQYF. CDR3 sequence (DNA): TGTGCCAGCAGCCCGGGACTTTCTTACGAGCAGTACTTC.